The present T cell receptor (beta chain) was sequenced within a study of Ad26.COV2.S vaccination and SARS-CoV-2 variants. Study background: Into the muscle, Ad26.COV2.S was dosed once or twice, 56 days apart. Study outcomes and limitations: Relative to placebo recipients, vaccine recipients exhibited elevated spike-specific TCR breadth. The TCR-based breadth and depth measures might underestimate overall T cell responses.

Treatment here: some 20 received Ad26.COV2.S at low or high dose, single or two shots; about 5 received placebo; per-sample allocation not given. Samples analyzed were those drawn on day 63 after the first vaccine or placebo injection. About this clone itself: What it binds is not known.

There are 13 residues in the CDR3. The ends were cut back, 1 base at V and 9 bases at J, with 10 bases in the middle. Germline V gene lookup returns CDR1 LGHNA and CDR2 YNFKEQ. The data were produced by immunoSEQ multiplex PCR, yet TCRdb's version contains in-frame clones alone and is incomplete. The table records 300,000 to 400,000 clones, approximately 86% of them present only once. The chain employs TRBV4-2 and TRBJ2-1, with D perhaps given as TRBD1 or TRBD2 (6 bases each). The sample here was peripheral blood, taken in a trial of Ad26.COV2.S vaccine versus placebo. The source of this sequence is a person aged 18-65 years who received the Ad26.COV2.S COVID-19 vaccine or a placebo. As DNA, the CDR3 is TGTGCCAGCAGCCAAGGCAGGGGACTTGAGCAGTTCTTC. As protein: CASSQGRGLEQFF.